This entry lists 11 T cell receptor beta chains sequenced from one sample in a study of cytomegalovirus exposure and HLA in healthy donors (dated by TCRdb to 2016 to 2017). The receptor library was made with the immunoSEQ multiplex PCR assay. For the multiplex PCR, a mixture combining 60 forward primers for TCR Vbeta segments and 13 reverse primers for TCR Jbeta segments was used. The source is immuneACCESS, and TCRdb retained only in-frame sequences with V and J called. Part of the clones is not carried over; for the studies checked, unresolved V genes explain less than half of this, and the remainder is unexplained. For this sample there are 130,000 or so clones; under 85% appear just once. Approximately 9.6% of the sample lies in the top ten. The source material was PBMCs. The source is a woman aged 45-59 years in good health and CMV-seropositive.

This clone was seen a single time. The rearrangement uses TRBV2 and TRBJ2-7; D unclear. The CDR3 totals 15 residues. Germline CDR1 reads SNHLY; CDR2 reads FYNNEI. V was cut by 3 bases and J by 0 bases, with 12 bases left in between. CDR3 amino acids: CASSEGPMGSYEQYF. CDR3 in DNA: TGTGCCAGCAGTGAGGGCCCCATGGGCTCCTACGAGCAGTACTTC.

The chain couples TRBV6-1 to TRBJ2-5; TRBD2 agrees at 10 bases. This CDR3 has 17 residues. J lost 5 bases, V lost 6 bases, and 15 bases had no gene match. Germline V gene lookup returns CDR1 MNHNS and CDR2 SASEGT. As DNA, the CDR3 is TGTGCCAGCAGAGAACTAGCGGGGAGCCGGGTGCGGGAGACCCAGTACTTC. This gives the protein CASRELAGSRVRETQYF.

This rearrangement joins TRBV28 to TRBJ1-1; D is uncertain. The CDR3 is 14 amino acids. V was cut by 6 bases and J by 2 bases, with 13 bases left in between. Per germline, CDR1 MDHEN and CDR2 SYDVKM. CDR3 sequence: CASSRPLSNTEAFF. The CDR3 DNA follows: TGTGCCAGCAGCCGCCCGTTGAGCAACACTGAAGCTTTCTTT.

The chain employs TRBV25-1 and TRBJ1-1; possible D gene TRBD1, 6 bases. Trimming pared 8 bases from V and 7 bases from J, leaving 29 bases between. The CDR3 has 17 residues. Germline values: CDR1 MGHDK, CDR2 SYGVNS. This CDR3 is CASFSLTGKSTGNEAFF. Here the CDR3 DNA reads TGTGCCAGCTTTTCTCTCACAGGGAAGTCAACGGGGAATGAAGCTTTCTTT.

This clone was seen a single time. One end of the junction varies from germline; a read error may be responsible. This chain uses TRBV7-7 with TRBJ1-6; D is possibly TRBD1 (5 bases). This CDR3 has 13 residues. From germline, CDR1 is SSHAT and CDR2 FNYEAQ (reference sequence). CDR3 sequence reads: CASSLGRGTSLHF. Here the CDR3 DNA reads TGTGCTAGCAGCTTAGGCCGCGGGACCTCTCTCCACTTT.

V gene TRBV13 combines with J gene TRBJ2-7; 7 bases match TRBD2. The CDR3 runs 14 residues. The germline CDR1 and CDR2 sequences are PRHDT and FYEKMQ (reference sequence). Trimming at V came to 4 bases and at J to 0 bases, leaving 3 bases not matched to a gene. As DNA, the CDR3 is TGTGCCAGCAGCTCCCGCGGGGGCTCCTACGAGCAGTACTTC. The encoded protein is CASSSRGGSYEQYF.

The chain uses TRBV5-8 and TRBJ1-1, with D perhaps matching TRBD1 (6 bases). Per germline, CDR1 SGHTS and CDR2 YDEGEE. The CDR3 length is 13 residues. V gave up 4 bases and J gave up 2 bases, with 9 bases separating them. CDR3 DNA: TGTGCCAGCAGCCGGACAGCCAACACTGAAGCTTTCTTT. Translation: CASSRTANTEAFF.

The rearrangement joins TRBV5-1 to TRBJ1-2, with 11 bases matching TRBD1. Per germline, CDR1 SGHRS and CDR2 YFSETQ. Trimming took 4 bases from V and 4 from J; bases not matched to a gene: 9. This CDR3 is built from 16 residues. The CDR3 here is CASSDPGQGGSYGYTF. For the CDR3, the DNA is TGCGCCAGCAGCGATCCGGGACAGGGGGGATCCTATGGCTACACCTTC.

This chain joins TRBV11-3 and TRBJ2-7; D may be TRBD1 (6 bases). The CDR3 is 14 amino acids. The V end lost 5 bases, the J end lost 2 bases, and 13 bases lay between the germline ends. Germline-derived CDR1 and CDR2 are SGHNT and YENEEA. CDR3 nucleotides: TGTGCCAGCAGCACGGACAGACCCCCCTACGAGCAGTACTTC. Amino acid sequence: CASSTDRPPYEQYF.

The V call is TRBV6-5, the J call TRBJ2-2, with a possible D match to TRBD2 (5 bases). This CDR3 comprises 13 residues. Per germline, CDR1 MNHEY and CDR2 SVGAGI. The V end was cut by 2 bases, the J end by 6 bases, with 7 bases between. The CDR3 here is CASSYGGPGELFF. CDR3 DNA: TGTGCCAGCAGTTACGGCGGGCCCGGGGAGCTGTTTTTT.

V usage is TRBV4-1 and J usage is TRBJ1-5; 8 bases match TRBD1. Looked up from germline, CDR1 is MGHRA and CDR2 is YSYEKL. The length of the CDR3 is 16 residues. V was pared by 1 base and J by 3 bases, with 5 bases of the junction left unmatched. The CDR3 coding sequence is TGCGCCAGCAGCCAAGTTGGCAGGGGGCCCAATCAGCCCCAGCATTTT. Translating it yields CASSQVGRGPNQPQHF.